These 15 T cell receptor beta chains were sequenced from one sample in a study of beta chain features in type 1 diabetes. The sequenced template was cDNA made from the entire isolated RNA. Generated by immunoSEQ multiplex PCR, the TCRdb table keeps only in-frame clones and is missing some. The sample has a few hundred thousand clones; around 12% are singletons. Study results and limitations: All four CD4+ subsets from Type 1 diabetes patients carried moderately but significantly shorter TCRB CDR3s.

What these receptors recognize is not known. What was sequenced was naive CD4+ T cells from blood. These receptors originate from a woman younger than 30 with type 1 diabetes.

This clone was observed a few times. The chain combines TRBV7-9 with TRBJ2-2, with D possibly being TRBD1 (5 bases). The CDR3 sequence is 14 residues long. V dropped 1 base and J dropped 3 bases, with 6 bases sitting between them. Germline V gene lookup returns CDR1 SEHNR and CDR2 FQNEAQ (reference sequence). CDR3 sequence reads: CASSLEGHTGELFF. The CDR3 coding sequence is TGTGCCAGCAGCTTAGAGGGGCACACCGGGGAGCTGTTTTTT.

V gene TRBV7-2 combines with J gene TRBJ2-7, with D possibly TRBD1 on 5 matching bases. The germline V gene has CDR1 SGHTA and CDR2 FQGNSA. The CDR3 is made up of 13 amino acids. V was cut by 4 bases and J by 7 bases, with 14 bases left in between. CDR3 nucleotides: TGTGCCAGCAGCTCCGTAACAGGCGGTGAGCAGTACTTC. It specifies CASSSVTGGEQYF.

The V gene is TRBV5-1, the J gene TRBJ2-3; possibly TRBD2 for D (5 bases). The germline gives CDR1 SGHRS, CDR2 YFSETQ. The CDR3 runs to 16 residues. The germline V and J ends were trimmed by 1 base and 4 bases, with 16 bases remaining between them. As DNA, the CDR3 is TGCGCCAGCAGCTTGCAACGCTACGGGATCGCAGATACGCAGTATTTT. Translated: CASSLQRYGIADTQYF.

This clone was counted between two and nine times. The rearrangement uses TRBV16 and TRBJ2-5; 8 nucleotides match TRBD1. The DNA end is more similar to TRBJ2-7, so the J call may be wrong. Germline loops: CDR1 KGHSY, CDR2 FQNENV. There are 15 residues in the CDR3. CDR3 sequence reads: CASSPVDRASGEQYF. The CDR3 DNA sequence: TGTGCCAGCAGCCCAGTGGACAGGGCCTCGGGCGAGCAGTACTTC.

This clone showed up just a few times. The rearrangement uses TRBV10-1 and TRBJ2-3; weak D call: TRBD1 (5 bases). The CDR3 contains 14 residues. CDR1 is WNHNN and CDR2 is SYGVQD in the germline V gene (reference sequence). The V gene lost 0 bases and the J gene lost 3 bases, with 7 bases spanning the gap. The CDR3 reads CASSESRATDTQYF. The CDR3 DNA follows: TGCGCCAGCAGTGAGTCCAGGGCTACAGATACGCAGTATTTT.

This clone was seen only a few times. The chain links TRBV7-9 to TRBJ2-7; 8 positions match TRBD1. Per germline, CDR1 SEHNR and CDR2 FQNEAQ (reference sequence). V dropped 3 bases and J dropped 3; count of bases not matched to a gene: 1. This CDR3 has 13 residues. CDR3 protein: CASSFGTGYEQYF. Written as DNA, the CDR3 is TGTGCCAGCAGCTTTGGGACAGGCTACGAGCAGTACTTC. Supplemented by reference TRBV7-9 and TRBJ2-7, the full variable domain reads DTGVSQNPRHKITKRGQNVTFRCDPISEHNRLYWYRQTLGQGPEFLTYFQNEAQLEKSRLLSDRFSAERPKGSFSTLEIQRTEQGDSAMYLCASSFGTGYEQYFGPGTRLTVT.

CDR3 coding DNA: TGTGCCAGCAGTGAGCGCAGGGACGAGCAGTACTTC. It is translated as CASSERRDEQYF. J is TRBJ2-7 and V is TRBV2; weak D call: TRBD1 (5 bases). Germline loops: CDR1 SNHLY, CDR2 FYNNEI. CDR3 length equals 12 residues. The V end was cut by 3 bases, the J end by 5 bases, with 8 bases between.

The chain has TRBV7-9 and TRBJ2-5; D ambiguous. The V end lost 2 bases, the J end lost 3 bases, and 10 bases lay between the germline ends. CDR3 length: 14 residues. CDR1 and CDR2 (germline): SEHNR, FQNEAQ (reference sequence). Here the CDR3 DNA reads TGTGCCAGCAGCTTACTAGGCACGAAAGAGACCCAGTACTTC. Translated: CASSLLGTKETQYF.

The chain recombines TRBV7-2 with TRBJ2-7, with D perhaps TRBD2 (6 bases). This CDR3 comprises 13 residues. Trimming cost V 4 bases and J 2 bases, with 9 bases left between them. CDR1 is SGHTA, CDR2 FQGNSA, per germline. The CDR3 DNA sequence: TGTGCCAGCAGCTCCGGGAGCGCCTACGAGCAGTACTTC. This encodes CASSSGSAYEQYF.

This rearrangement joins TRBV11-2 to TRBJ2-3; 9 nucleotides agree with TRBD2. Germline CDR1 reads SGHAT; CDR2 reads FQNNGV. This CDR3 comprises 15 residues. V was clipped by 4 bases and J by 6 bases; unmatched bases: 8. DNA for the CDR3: TGTGCCAGCAGCTCAATAGCGGGAGCGGGTGATACGCAGTATTTT. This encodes CASSSIAGAGDTQYF.

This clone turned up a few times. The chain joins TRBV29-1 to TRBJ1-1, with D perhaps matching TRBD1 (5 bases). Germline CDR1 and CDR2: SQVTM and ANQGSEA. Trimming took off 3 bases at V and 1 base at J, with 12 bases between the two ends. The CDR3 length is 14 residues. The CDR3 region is CSVDNRLTNTEAFF. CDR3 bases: TGCAGCGTTGATAACAGGCTAACGAACACTGAAGCTTTCTTT.

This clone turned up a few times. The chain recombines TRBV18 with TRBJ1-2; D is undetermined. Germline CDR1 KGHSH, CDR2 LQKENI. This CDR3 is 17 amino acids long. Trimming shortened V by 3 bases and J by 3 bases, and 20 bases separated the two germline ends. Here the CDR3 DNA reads TGTGCCAGCTCACCGAAGGTTTGGGAGGTGCCGTACTATGGCTACACCTTC. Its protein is CASSPKVWEVPYYGYTF.

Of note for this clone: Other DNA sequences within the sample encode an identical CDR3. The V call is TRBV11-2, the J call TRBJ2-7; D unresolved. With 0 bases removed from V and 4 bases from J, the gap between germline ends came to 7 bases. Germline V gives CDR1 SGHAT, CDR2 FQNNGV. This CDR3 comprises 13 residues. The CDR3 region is CASSLDRGYEQYF. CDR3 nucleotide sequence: TGTGCCAGCAGCTTAGATAGAGGTTACGAGCAGTACTTC.

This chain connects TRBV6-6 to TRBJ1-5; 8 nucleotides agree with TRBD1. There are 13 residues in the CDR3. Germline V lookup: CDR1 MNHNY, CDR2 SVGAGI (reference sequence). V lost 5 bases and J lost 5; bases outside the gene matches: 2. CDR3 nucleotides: TGTGCCAGCAGTGGACAGGGCCATCAGCCCCAGCATTTT. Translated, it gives CASSGQGHQPQHF.

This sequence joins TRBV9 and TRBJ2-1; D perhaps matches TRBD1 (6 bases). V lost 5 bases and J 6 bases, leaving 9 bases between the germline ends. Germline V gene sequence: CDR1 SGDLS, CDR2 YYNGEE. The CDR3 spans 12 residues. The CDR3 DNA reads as TGTGCCAGCAGTTCACAGGGCAATGAGCAGTTCTTC. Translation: CASSSQGNEQFF.